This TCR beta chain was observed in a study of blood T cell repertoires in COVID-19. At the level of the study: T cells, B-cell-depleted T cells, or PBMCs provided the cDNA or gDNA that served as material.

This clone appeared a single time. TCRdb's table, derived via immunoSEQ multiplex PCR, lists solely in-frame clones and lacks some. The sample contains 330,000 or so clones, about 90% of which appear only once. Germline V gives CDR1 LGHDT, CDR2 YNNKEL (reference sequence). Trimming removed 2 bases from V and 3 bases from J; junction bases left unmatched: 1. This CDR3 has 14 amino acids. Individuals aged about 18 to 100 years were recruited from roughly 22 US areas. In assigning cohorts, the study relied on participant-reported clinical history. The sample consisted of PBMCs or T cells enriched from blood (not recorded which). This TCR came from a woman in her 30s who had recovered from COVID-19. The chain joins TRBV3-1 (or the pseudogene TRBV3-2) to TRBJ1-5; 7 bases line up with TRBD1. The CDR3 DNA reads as TGTGCCAGCAGCCAAACAGGGGTCAATCAGCCCCAGCATTTT. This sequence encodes CASSQTGVNQPQHF.